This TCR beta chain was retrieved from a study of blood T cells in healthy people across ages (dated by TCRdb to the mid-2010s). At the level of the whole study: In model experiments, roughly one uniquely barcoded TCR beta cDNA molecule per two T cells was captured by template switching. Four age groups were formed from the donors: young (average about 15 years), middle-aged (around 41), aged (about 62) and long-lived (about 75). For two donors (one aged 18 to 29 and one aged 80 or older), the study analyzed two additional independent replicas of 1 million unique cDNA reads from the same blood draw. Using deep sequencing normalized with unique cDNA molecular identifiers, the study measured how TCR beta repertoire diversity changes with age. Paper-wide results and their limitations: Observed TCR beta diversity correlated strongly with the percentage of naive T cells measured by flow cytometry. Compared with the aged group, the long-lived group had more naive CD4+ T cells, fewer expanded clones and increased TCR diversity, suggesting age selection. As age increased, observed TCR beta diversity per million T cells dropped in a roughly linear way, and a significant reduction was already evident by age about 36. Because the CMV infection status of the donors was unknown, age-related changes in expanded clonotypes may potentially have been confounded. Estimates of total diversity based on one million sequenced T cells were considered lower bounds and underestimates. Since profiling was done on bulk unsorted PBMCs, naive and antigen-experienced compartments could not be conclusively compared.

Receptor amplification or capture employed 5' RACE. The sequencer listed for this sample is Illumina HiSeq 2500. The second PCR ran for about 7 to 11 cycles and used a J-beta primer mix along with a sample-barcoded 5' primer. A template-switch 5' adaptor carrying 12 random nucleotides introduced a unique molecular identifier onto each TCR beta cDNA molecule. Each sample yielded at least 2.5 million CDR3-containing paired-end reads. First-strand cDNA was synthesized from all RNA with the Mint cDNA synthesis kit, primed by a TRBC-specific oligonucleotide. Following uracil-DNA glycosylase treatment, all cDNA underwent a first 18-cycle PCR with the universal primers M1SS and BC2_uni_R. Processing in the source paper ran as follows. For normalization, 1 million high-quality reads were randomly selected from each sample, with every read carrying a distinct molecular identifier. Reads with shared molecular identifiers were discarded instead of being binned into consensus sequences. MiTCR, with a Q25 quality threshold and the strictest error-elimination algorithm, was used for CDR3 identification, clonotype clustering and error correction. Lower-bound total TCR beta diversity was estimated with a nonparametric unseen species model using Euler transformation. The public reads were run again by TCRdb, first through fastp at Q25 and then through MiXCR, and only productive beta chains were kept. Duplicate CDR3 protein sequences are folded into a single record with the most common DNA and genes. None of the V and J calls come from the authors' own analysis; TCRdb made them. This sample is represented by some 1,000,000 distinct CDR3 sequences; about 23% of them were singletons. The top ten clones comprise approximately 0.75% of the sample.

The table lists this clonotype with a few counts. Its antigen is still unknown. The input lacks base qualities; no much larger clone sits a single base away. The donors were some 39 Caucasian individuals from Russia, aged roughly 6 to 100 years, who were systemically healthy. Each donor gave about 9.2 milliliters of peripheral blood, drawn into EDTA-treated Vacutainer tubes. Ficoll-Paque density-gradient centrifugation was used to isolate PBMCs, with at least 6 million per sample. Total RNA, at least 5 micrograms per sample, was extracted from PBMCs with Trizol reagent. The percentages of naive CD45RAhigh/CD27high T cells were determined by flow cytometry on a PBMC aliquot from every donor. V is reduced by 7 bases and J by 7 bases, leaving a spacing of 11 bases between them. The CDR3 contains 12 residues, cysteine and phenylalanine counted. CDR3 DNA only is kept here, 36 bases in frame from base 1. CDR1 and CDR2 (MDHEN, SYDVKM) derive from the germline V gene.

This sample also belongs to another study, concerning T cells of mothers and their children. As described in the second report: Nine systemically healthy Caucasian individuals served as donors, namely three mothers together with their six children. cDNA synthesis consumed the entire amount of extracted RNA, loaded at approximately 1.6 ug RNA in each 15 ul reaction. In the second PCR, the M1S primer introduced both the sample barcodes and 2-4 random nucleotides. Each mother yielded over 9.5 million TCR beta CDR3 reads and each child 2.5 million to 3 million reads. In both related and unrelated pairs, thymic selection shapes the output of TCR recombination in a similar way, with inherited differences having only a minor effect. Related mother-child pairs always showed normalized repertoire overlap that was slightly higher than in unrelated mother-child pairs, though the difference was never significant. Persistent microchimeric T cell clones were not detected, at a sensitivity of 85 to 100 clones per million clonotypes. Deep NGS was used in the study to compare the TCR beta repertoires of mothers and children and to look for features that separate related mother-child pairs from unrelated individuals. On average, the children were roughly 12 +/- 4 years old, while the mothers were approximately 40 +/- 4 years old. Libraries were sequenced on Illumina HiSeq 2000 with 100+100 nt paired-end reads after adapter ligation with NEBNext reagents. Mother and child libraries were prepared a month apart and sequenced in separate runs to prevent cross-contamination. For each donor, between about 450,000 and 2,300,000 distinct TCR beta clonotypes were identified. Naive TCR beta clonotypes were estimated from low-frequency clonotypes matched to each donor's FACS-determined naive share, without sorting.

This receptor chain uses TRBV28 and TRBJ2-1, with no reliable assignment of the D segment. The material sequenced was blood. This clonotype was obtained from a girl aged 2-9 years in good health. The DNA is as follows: TGTGCCAGCAATCCGGGTGGGAATGAGCAGTTCTTC. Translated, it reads CASNPGGNEQFF.